These 26 T cell receptor beta chains were all obtained from the same sample, sequenced in a study of cytomegalovirus exposure and HLA in healthy donors. Vbeta (60) and Jbeta (13) primers were used in the PCR. Method: immunoSEQ multiplex PCR; TCRdb's copy keeps in-frame clones and lacks some. In the table there are approximately 190,000 clones, approximately 70% of which are singletons. What was sequenced was PBMCs. The receptors were gathered from a man in his forties in good health and CMV-seropositive.

The V call is TRBV27, the J call TRBJ1-1; the match to TRBD1 covers 10 bases. Germline CDR1 is MNHEY and CDR2 is SMNVEV (reference sequence). The V segment lost 4 bases and the J segment 7 bases; nucleotides outside the gene matches: 3. The CDR3 has 13 amino acids. The CDR3 nucleotides are TGTGCCAGCAGTTGGACAGGGGGTGGTGAAGCTTTCTTT. It specifies CASSWTGGGEAFF.

V and J are TRBV14 and TRBJ1-2, with D perhaps TRBD1 (6 bases). Trimming removed 0 bases at V and 4 bases at J, with 9 bases between. The germline V gene encodes CDR1 SGHDN and CDR2 FVKESK. The CDR3 spans 14 residues. In DNA form, the CDR3 reads TGTGCCAGCAGCCAAGAAGGGACACTCTATGGCTACACCTTC. It is translated as CASSQEGTLYGYTF.

The chain joins TRBV28 to TRBJ2-7, with 9 bases fitting TRBD1. From germline, CDR1 is MDHEN and CDR2 SYDVKM. CDR3 length: 12 residues. The V gene end was trimmed by 6 bases and the J gene end by 8 bases; junction bases not matched to a gene: 5. CDR3 sequence (DNA): TGTGCCAGCAGCGGGACAGGGTTGAAGCAGTACTTC. It codes for CASSGTGLKQYF.

V gene TRBV6-5 combines with J gene TRBJ2-3; 10 bases align to TRBD2. The CDR3 is made up of 15 amino acids. Germline CDR1 reads MNHEY; CDR2 reads SVGAGI. Trimming cost V 4 bases and J 4 bases; bases outside gene matches: 5. The CDR3 region has the DNA TGTGCCAGCAGTTGGACTAGCGGAGATCCAGATACGCAGTATTTT. It specifies CASSWTSGDPDTQYF.

The rearrangement joins TRBV19 to TRBJ2-2; 7 bases fit TRBD1. After removal of 5 bases from V and 5 bases from J, the junction contained 8 bases not matched to a gene. CDR3 length: 15 amino acids. Germline V lookup: CDR1 LNHDA, CDR2 SQIVND (reference sequence). The DNA for the CDR3 is TGTGCCAGTAGTTCGACAGGGAGTGTGACCGGGGAGCTGTTTTTT. Amino acids: CASSSTGSVTGELFF.

The chain carries TRBV19 and TRBJ2-1; 12 nucleotides line up with TRBD2. The V and J ends lost 5 bases and 0 bases, in that order; junction bases with no gene match: 8. The CDR3 covers 18 residues. CDR1 and CDR2 from the germline V gene are LNHDA and SQIVND (reference sequence). CDR3 in DNA: TGTGCCAGTAGTCCCGGGACTAGCGGGCCCGGCTCCTACAATGAGCAGTTCTTC. Amino acids: CASSPGTSGPGSYNEQFF.

The V gene is TRBV10-1, the J gene TRBJ2-1, with 9 bases lining up with TRBD1. The CDR3 extends over 14 amino acids. Germline values: CDR1 WNHNN, CDR2 SYGVQD (reference sequence). Trimming took 8 bases from V and 10 from J; bases not matched to a gene: 12. For the CDR3, the DNA is TGCGCCAGCGCCCCGGGACAGGGTTTTAGGGAGCAGTTCTTC. It specifies CASAPGQGFREQFF.

This clone was seen only once. The rearrangement joins TRBV7-2 to TRBJ1-5, with TRBD1 identical over 9 bases. Germline values: CDR1 SGHTA, CDR2 FQGNSA. This CDR3 comprises 15 residues. With 4 bases clipped from V and 4 bases from J, the junction kept 5 bases outside the gene matches. For the CDR3, the DNA is TGTGCCAGCAGCTCGGGACAGGGTAGTAATCAGCCCCAGCATTTT. This encodes CASSSGQGSNQPQHF.

This rearrangement joins TRBV27 to TRBJ1-1, with a possible D match to TRBD1 (6 bases). The V end lost 4 bases, the J end lost 0 bases, and 12 bases lay between the germline ends. Germline V gene sequence: CDR1 MNHEY, CDR2 SMNVEV (reference sequence). The CDR3 is 15 residues long. CDR3 region: CASSSSTGLNTEAFF. In DNA form, the CDR3 reads TGTGCCAGCAGTTCGTCGACAGGTCTGAACACTGAAGCTTTCTTT.

This chain connects TRBV6-1 to TRBJ1-2, with D tentatively TRBD1 (6 bases). Germline assignment: CDR1 MNHNS and CDR2 SASEGT. This CDR3 has 13 residues. V dropped 2 bases and J dropped 2 bases, with 6 bases sitting between them. The CDR3 protein is CASSEQGNYGYTF. Written as DNA, the CDR3 is TGTGCCAGCAGTGAACAGGGGAACTATGGCTACACCTTC.

The chain employs TRBV11-3 and TRBJ2-3; 9 positions agree with TRBD2. CDR3 length: 15 residues. The junction had 5 bases not matched to a gene; V was cut back by 2 bases and J by 5 bases. The germline gives CDR1 SGHNT, CDR2 YENEEA. CDR3 residues: CASSLRRGGGDTQYF. Here the CDR3 DNA reads TGTGCCAGCAGCTTAAGGCGGGGGGGAGGAGATACGCAGTATTTT.

This sequence joins TRBV5-1 and TRBJ2-7; weak D call: TRBD1 (6 bases). CDR1 and CDR2 (germline): SGHRS, YFSETQ. This CDR3 contains 14 residues. V lost 4 bases to trimming and J lost 5 bases, with 16 bases between them. For the CDR3, the DNA is TGCGCCAGCAGCACCAGGGGTCCGGGGAACGAGCAGTACTTC. Translated: CASSTRGPGNEQYF.

This chain connects TRBV7-6 to TRBJ2-7; 9 nucleotides agree with TRBD1. Germline V gene sequence: CDR1 SGHVS, CDR2 FNYEAQ. This CDR3 has 16 residues. Germline trimming cut 1 base from V and 7 bases from J; bases unmatched to any gene: 11. The CDR3 is CASSLDSGQGSREQYF. The CDR3 bases are TGTGCCAGCAGCTTAGATTCGGGACAGGGCAGTAGGGAGCAGTACTTC. The whole variable domain, remainder taken from reference TRBV7-6 and TRBJ2-7, is GAGVSQSPRYKVTKRGQDVALRCDPISGHVSLYWYRQALGQGPEFLTYFNYEAQQDKSGLPNDRFSAERPEGSISTLTIQRTEQRDSAMYRCASSLDSGQGSREQYFGPGTRLTVT.

The chain's CDR3 is CASSRYPSGGFYEQFF. As DNA, the CDR3 is TGTGCCAGCAGCCGATATCCTAGCGGGGGATTTTATGAGCAGTTCTTC. The chain employs TRBV7-9 and TRBJ2-1; TRBD2 matches 10 bases. The CDR3 sequence is 16 residues long. The J segment lost 8 bases and the V segment lost 5 bases, leaving 12 bases of the junction unmatched. Per germline, CDR1 SEHNR and CDR2 FQNEAQ (reference sequence).

The chain recombines TRBV23-1 with TRBJ1-3, with a weak D call TRBD1 (5 bases). TRBV23-1 is identified as an open reading frame with a role that is uncertain. The CDR3 runs 16 residues. V was pared by 9 bases and J by 3 bases, with 21 bases between. The CDR3 nucleotides are TGCGCCAGTATTTGGTGCTCAGGGTTGGGTGGAAACACCATATATTTT. It codes for CASIWCSGLGGNTIYF.

The chain has TRBV19 and TRBJ1-2; a weak D match, TRBD1 (6 bases). CDR1 and CDR2 from the germline V gene are LNHDA and SQIVND (reference sequence). Trimming removed 5 bases from V and 1 base from J, with 14 bases in between. CDR3 length equals 15 residues. CDR3 protein: CASSSRQALNYGYTF. DNA of the CDR3: TGTGCCAGTAGTTCAAGACAGGCTCTTAACTATGGCTACACCTTC.

The chain joins TRBV27 to TRBJ2-7, with 7 nucleotides matching TRBD1. CDR1 and CDR2 from the germline V gene are MNHEY and SMNVEV (reference sequence). The CDR3 length is 16 residues. Trimming took 5 bases from V and 4 from J; bases not matched to a gene: 14. The CDR3 DNA reads TGTGCCAGCAGTCGAACTATCGGGACAGCCAGATACGAGCAGTACTTC. This gives the protein CASSRTIGTARYEQYF.

J is TRBJ2-7 and V is TRBV6-6; 12 bases fit TRBD1. Trimming took 6 bases from V and 5 from J; bases not matched to a gene: 5. The length of the CDR3 is 14 residues. Germline V gene lookup returns CDR1 MNHNY and CDR2 SVGAGI (reference sequence). The CDR3 coding sequence is TGTGCCAGCAGCTGGGGACAGGGGGCCCACGAGCAGTACTTC. It specifies CASSWGQGAHEQYF.

The V gene is TRBV6-1, the J gene TRBJ2-1; no firm D call. V was shortened by 2 bases and J by 9 bases, with 8 bases between the two germline ends. CDR1 and CDR2 from the germline V gene are MNHNS and SASEGT. The CDR3 consists of 12 residues. CDR3 region: CASSEPEVEQFF. In DNA, the CDR3 is TGTGCCAGCAGTGAACCCGAGGTTGAGCAGTTCTTC.

The chain couples TRBV2 to TRBJ1-5; TRBD1 aligns across 8 bases. CDR1 and CDR2 from the germline V gene are SNHLY and FYNNEI. There are 15 residues in the CDR3. With V trimmed by 4 bases and J by 3 bases, 5 bases remained unmatched. CDR3 nucleotide sequence: TGTGCCAGCAGTGTGACAGGGGCGGACAATCAGCCCCAGCATTTT. It translates to CASSVTGADNQPQHF.

The chain has TRBV28 and TRBJ1-5, with D possibly TRBD1 on 6 matching bases. There are 15 residues in the CDR3. The V and J ends lost 5 bases and 0 bases respectively, with 11 bases between them. Germline assignment: CDR1 MDHEN and CDR2 SYDVKM. The CDR3 DNA follows: TGTGCCAGCAGTCCCCGGACAGTTAGCAATCAGCCCCAGCATTTT. It yields the protein CASSPRTVSNQPQHF.

This chain uses TRBV5-1 with TRBJ2-7; 10 nucleotides align to TRBD1. The CDR3 has 15 amino acids. Germline trimming cut 3 bases from V and 6 bases from J; bases unmatched to any gene: 9. CDR1 and CDR2 from the germline V gene are SGHRS and YFSETQ. CDR3 in amino acids: CASSSGTGTGVEQYF. CDR3 nucleotides: TGCGCCAGCAGCTCTGGAACCGGGACAGGGGTCGAGCAGTACTTC.

The V and J genes are TRBV5-6 and TRBJ1-2; 7 bases are a match to TRBD1. This CDR3 is built from 13 residues. Germline-derived CDR1 and CDR2 are SGHDT and YYEEEE. V shed 0 bases, J shed 8 bases, and the junction held 4 bases outside the gene matches. The CDR3 DNA follows: TGTGCCAGCAGCTTGGAGGGACAGATGGGCTACACCTTC. Translating gives CASSLEGQMGYTF. The whole variable domain, remainder taken from reference TRBV5-6 and TRBJ1-2, is DAGVTQSPTHLIKTRGQQVTLRCSPKSGHDTVSWYQQALGQGPQFIFQYYEEEERQRGNFPDRFSGHQFPNYSSELNVNALLLGDSALYLCASSLEGQMGYTFGSGTRLTVV.

Here the CDR3 DNA reads TGTGCCAGCAGTCTCGGGACTAGCGGGGGCACCGGGGAGCTGTTTTTT. It codes for CASSLGTSGGTGELFF. This chain joins TRBV2 and TRBJ2-2; the match to TRBD2 covers 14 bases. Germline lookup yields CDR1 SNHLY and CDR2 FYNNEI. V lost 5 bases and J lost 4; bases outside the gene matches: 3. This CDR3 is 16 amino acids long. The full variable domain, its missing parts supplied by reference TRBV2 and TRBJ2-2, is EPEVTQTPSHQVTQMGQEVILRCVPISNHLYFYWYRQILGQKVEFLVSFYNNEISEKSEIFDDQFSVERPDGSNFTLKIRSTKLEDSAMYFCASSLGTSGGTGELFFGEGSRLTVL.

The chain uses TRBV6-6 and TRBJ2-7; D remains unclear. Germline V gene sequence: CDR1 MNHNY, CDR2 SVGAGI (reference sequence). The CDR3 loop spans 14 amino acids. The V end lost 3 bases, the J end lost 5 bases, and 14 bases lay between the germline ends. CDR3: CASSYLTPRNEQYF. The CDR3 coding sequence is TGTGCCAGCAGTTATCTGACCCCGAGGAACGAGCAGTACTTC.

This clone was seen only a few times. This chain uses TRBV28 with TRBJ2-5, with 8 bases aligning to TRBD1. The J call may be faulty, since TRBJ2-7 better matches the DNA end. CDR1 and CDR2 (germline): MDHEN, SYDVKM. The CDR3 spans 14 residues. The CDR3 DNA reads TGTGCCTCCCGCGGACAGGGAATCTCCTACGAGCAGTACTTC. It is translated as CASRGQGISYEQYF.